What follows are 16 T cell receptor beta chains derived from one specimen sequenced in a study of OX40 agonist ivuxolimab in advanced cancers. Only in-frame clones appear in the TCRdb table, and some are missing; sequencing was by immunoSEQ multiplex PCR. The table records about 61,000 clones, 82% of them present only once. Source: CD4+ or CD8+ T cells sorted from blood, taken in a trial of the OX40 agonist ivuxolimab. These TCRs come from an adult with an advanced solid tumor such as melanoma, head and neck, liver or kidney cancer.

The V gene is TRBV19, the J gene TRBJ2-7; D is possibly TRBD1 (6 bases). CDR1 LNHDA and CDR2 SQIVND come from the germline V gene (reference sequence). CDR3 length: 13 amino acids. The V and J ends lost 6 bases and 8 bases respectively, with 17 bases between them. The CDR3 DNA sequence: TGTGCCAGTAGACAAAACAGGGACGGCCAGCAGTACTTC. Translating gives CASRQNRDGQQYF. The full variable domain, with the rest looked up from reference TRBV19 and TRBJ2-7, is DGGITQSPKYLFRKEGQNVTLSCEQNLNHDAMYWYRQDPGQGLRLIYYSQIVNDFQKGDIAEGYSVSREKKESFPLTVTSAQKNPTAFYLCASRQNRDGQQYFGPGTRLTVT.

Written as DNA, the CDR3 is TGTGCCAGCTCACCATCTTTTGGCACAGATACGCAGTATTTT. Protein: CASSPSFGTDTQYF. The gene calls are TRBV18 and TRBJ2-3; no firm D call. The V gene's germline CDR1 is KGHSH and CDR2 LQKENI. V was cut by 2 bases and J by 1 base, with 7 bases left in between. The length of the CDR3 is 14 residues.

This clone came up a few times. V usage is TRBV27 and J usage is TRBJ2-1; D is perhaps TRBD2 (6 bases). CDR1 is MNHEY, CDR2 SMNVEV, per germline (reference sequence). Trimming cost V 6 bases and J 10 bases, with 19 bases left between them. This CDR3 region has 14 residues. The CDR3 coding sequence is TGTGCCAGCAGCTCAAGTTGGGACTCCTCGGAGCAGTTCTTC. Translation: CASSSSWDSSEQFF.

The chain joins TRBV11-2 to TRBJ2-1; TRBD1 might be the D (5 bases). Per the germline V gene, CDR1 is SGHAT and CDR2 is FQNNGV. Trimming left V 0 bases short and J 7 bases short, with 10 bases between. This CDR3 contains 14 residues. DNA of the CDR3: TGTGCCAGCAGCTTAGAAAGACAGTCGAATGAGCAGTTCTTC. Translated, it gives CASSLERQSNEQFF.

This sequence joins TRBV9 and TRBJ1-3, with no clear D. Germline V gene sequence: CDR1 SGDLS, CDR2 YYNGEE. This CDR3 contains 14 residues. Trimming removed 0 bases from V and 0 bases from J, with 4 bases in between. CDR3 DNA sequence: TGTGCCAGCAGCGTAGAAGGCTCTGGAAACACCATATATTTT. Amino acids: CASSVEGSGNTIYF.

The chain joins TRBV28 to TRBJ1-2, with a possible D match to TRBD1 (5 bases). Looked up from germline, CDR1 is MDHEN and CDR2 is SYDVKM. V was clipped by 7 bases and J by 2 bases, with 14 bases between them. The CDR3 extends over 14 amino acids. The CDR3 DNA is TGTGCCAGCAACCAAGGGGATATCAACTATGGCTACACCTTC. This sequence encodes CASNQGDINYGYTF.

This clone was found once. The chain uses TRBV6-5 and TRBJ1-2; D might be TRBD1 (5 bases). V was cut by 6 bases and J by 0 bases, with 14 bases left in between. CDR3 length: 15 residues. Germline V gene data show CDR1 as MNHEY and CDR2 as SVGAGI. The CDR3 region is CASSMGGETNYGYTF. CDR3 in DNA: TGTGCCAGCAGCATGGGGGGGGAGACTAACTATGGCTACACCTTC.

This rearrangement joins TRBV6-5 to TRBJ2-1, with a possible D match to TRBD1 (5 bases). V lost 4 bases, J lost 7 bases, and 17 bases lay in between. The V gene's germline CDR1 is MNHEY and CDR2 SVGAGI. CDR3 length: 15 amino acids. The CDR3: CASSLTLGHNNEQFF. In DNA, the CDR3 is TGTGCCAGCAGTTTAACACTGGGGCACAATAATGAGCAGTTCTTC.

The rearrangement uses TRBV30 and TRBJ1-6; TRBD1 aligns across 7 bases. From germline, CDR1 is GTSNPN and CDR2 SVGIG (reference sequence). The V segment lost 0 bases and the J segment 7 bases; nucleotides outside the gene matches: 6. The CDR3 spans 15 residues. The DNA of the CDR3 is TGTGCCTGGAGTGTAACTGGGACAGAGAATTCACCCCTCCACTTT. It specifies CAWSVTGTENSPLHF.

This clone has a single count. V gene TRBV7-3 combines with J gene TRBJ2-1, with 13 bases identical to TRBD2. The CDR3 runs to 15 residues. Germline assignment: CDR1 SGHTA and CDR2 FQGTGA. After removal of 5 bases from V and 8 bases from J, the junction contained 6 bases not matched to a gene. The CDR3 spells CASSPTSGRGDEQFF. CDR3 nucleotide sequence: TGTGCCAGCAGCCCTACTAGCGGGAGGGGGGATGAGCAGTTCTTC.

The chain recombines TRBV7-7 with TRBJ1-1; unclear D gene. V was trimmed by 1 base and J by 1 base, leaving 4 bases between them. Germline V gene sequence: CDR1 SSHAT, CDR2 FNYEAQ (reference sequence). CDR3 length equals 13 residues. Written as DNA, the CDR3 is TGTGCCAGCAGCTTAGAAGCGAACACTGAAGCTTTCTTT. Residues: CASSLEANTEAFF.

The chain carries TRBV10-3 and TRBJ2-5, with D perhaps matching TRBD1 (6 bases). The length of the CDR3 is 17 residues. Germline V lookup: CDR1 ENHRY, CDR2 SYGVKD. V was clipped by 6 bases and J by 4 bases, with 24 bases between them. CDR3 in DNA: TGTGCCATCAGCCCCGGGGTGGGGCAGGGGAAAGGAGAGACCCAGTACTTC. Translation gives CAISPGVGQGKGETQYF.

V is TRBV4-2 and J is TRBJ2-6, with D tentatively TRBD1 (7 bases). V gave up 2 bases and J gave up 0 bases, with 17 bases separating them. The CDR3 contains 19 residues. Per the germline V gene, CDR1 is LGHNA and CDR2 is YNFKEQ. The CDR3 protein is CASSQPATRGPSGANVLTF. In DNA form, the CDR3 reads TGTGCCAGCAGCCAACCCGCGACTAGGGGGCCCTCTGGGGCCAACGTCCTGACTTTC.

This clone was seen more than once but under ten times. The J gene is TRBJ1-1, the V gene TRBV4-3; D gene unclear. The CDR3 has 15 amino acids. In germline, CDR1 is LGHNA, CDR2 YSLEER. V was trimmed by 0 bases and J by 6 bases, leaving 14 bases between them. This CDR3 reads CASSQDTRWVAEAFF. In DNA, the CDR3 is TGCGCCAGCAGCCAAGACACTAGGTGGGTTGCTGAAGCTTTCTTT.

The chain is built from TRBV6-1 and TRBJ2-5; TRBD1 is a possible D gene (5 bases). V was shortened by 6 bases and J by 4 bases, with 15 bases between the two germline ends. There are 14 residues in the CDR3. The V gene's germline CDR1 is MNHNS and CDR2 SASEGT. The CDR3 nucleotides read TGTGCCAGCAGGGGGCTAGGGCCAACAGAGACCCAGTACTTC. It yields the protein CASRGLGPTETQYF.

Only one count was recorded for this clone. This rearrangement joins TRBV30 to TRBJ1-5; D not resolved. The germline V gene has CDR1 GTSNPN and CDR2 SVGIG (reference sequence). The length of the CDR3 is 16 residues. Deletions cut 1 base from V and 0 bases from J, with 13 bases between. CDR3 in amino acids: CAWSALIGYSNQPQHF. DNA of the CDR3: TGTGCCTGGAGTGCCTTAATCGGGTATAGCAATCAGCCCCAGCATTTT.